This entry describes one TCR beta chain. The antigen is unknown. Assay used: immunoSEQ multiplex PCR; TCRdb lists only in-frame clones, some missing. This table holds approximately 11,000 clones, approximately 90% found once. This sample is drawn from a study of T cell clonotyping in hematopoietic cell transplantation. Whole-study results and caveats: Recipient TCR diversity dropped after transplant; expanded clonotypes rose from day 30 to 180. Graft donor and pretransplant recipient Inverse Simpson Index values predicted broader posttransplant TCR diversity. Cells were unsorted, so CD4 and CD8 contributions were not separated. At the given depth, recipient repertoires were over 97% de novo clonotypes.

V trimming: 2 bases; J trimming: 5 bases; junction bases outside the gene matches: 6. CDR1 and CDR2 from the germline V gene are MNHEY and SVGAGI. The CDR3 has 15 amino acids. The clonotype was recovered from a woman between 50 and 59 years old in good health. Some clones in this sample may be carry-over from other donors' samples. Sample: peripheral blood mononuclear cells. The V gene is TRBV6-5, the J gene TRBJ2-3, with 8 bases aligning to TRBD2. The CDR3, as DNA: TGTGCCAGCAGTTACCTCCGGGGGGGCCAAGATACGCAGTATTTT. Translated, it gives CASSYLRGGQDTQYF.